A selection of T cell receptor beta chains follows, all from one sample in a study of early T cells in non-severe SARS-CoV-2 infection. TCRdb used MiXCR to reprocess the 5' RACE reads, holding one entry per CDR3 protein. The sample lists around 100,000 distinct CDR3 sequences; roughly 15% were seen once. Specimen: whole blood. The receptors stem from an adult who was a healthcare worker with PCR-confirmed SARS-CoV-2 infection or an uninfected control (not recorded which). CDR3s include the opening cysteine and the closing phenylalanine or tryptophan. D genes are given only for firm matches. Clone size is given for some rows only: seen once, a few or many times, or a class if the clone is expanded.

>TRBJ2-1|.|16|many|TRBV7-8
TGTGCCAGCAGCTTACCCTCCAGAGGATTTTACAATGAGCAGTTCTTC
CASSLPSRGFYNEQFF
>TRBJ1-5|TRBD1|14|.|TRBV30
TGTGCCTGGAGTCCCGGACAGGGAGGTCAGCCCCAGCATTTT
CAWSPGQGGQPQHF
>TRBJ1-4|TRBD1|16|few|TRBV7-9
TGTGCCAGCAGCCGTCCACAGGGGGCTATGGATGAAAAACTGTTTTTT
CASSRPQGAMDEKLFF
>TRBJ2-1|.|13|.|TRBV7-8
TGTGCCAACAGCCCCGAGCGGTACAATGAGCAGTTCTTC
CANSPERYNEQFF
>TRBJ1-6|TRBD1|15|.|TRBV7-2
TGTGCCAGCAGAACCAGGGGGACGGATAATTCACCCCTCCACTTT
CASRTRGTDNSPLHF
>TRBJ2-2|.|16|many|TRBV20-1
TGCAGTGCTAGATTTCTCGGGGGAGGGGGCCCCGGGGAGCTGTTTTTT
CSARFLGGGGPGELFF
>TRBJ1-2|.|11|.|TRBV19
TGTGCCAGTATCAGTAACTATGGCTACACCTTC
CASISNYGYTF
>TRBJ2-6|.|16|.|TRBV6-4
TGTGCCAGCATAAGGAGCGGACCCTCTGGGGCCAACGTCCTGATTTTC
CASIRSGPSGANVLIF
>TRBJ1-6|TRBD1|17|.|TRBV27
TGTGCCAGCAGTCCAGCCGGGACAGGGGGTTTCTTCGCTCCCCTCCACTTT
CASSPAGTGGFFAPLHF
>TRBJ2-1|TRBD1|17|.|TRBV12-3/TRBV12-4
TGTGCCAGCAGTGCGGGACAGGGGGGGCCGGACGACAATGAGCAGTTCTTC
CASSAGQGGPDDNEQFF
>TRBJ2-1|TRBD1|15|many|TRBV6-4
TGTGCCAGCAGTCTCGGACAGGGGGGGTACAATGAGCAGTTCTTC
CASSLGQGGYNEQFF
>TRBJ1-1|.|13|.|TRBV3-1
TGTGCCAGCAGCCAAGGTTACCAGTCTGAAGCTTTCTTT
CASSQGYQSEAFF
>TRBJ1-2|.|15|.|TRBV7-6
TGTGCCAGCAGCTTAAAGCGGGGGAGGAACTATGGCTACACCTTC
CASSLKRGRNYGYTF
>TRBJ1-1|.|15|few|TRBV7-9
TGTGCCAGCAGCTTAGCCGCAGGCGTGAACACTGAAGCTTTCTTT
CASSLAAGVNTEAFF
>TRBJ2-7|.|15|.|TRBV4-1
TGCGCCAGCAGCCAAGAAGGGCAGTCCCGCTACGAGCAGTACTTC
CASSQEGQSRYEQYF
>TRBJ2-5|.|11|many|TRBV11-2
TGTGCCAGCAGACGACAAGAGACCCAGTACTTC
CASRRQETQYF
>TRBJ1-2|TRBD1|16|.|TRBV14
TGTGCCAGCAGCCAAGGCACCTTGGGACAGGGGCTCCTCTACACCTTC
CASSQGTLGQGLLYTF
>TRBJ1-1|TRBD1|13|.|TRBV7-2
TGTGCCAGCAGCTCGACAGGGGGCGGTGAAGCTTTCTTT
CASSSTGGGEAFF
>TRBJ2-7|.|12|.|TRBV19
TGTGCCACCGCAACAGGGTCCTACGAGCAGTACTTC
CATATGSYEQYF
>TRBJ2-5|TRBD2|15|few|TRBV7-2
TGTGCCAGCAGCTTAGCGCTAGCGGAACAAGAGACCCAGTACTTC
CASSLALAEQETQYF
>TRBJ2-7|TRBD2|15|few|TRBV28
TGTGCCAGCAGTCTTGGGACTAGCGGGAGTGGGGTGCAGTACTTC
CASSLGTSGSGVQYF
>TRBJ1-1|.|14|few|TRBV12-5
TGTGCTAGTGGTTGGCGTAAAGCTGACACTGAAGCTTTCTTT
CASGWRKADTEAFF
>TRBJ2-5|TRBD2|17|few|TRBV3-1
TGTGCCAGCACCCCAGCGACGGGACTAGCGGGGTCGGAGACCCAGTACTTC
CASTPATGLAGSETQYF
>TRBJ2-7|TRBD2|15|.|TRBV28
TGTGCCAGCAGCGAGGGACTAGCGGAGGGCTACGAGCAGTACTTC
CASSEGLAEGYEQYF
>TRBJ2-7|TRBD1|16|many|TRBV5-1
TGCGCCAGCAGCTTGGGATTCGGGACAGGACTCTACGAGCAGTACTTC
CASSLGFGTGLYEQYF
>TRBJ2-1|.|16|.|TRBV2
TGTGCCAGCACCCAGAACTCCGGAGCGGTACTTAATGAGCAGTTCTTC
CASTQNSGAVLNEQFF
>TRBJ2-1|TRBD2|13|.|TRBV24-1
TGTGCCACCAGTGATCTAGCGGGGAATGAGCAGTTCTTC
CATSDLAGNEQFF
>TRBJ2-3|.|13|.|TRBV11-3
TGTGCCAGCAGCTTAGATAAGCCAGATACGCAGTATTTT
CASSLDKPDTQYF
>TRBJ1-2|TRBD1|14|many|TRBV5-4
TGTGCCAGCAGTTTTTACAGGGGGGACTATGGCTACACCTTC
CASSFYRGDYGYTF
>TRBJ2-7|.|13|.|TRBV18
TGTGCCACCTCATCTCGGGACAACTACGAGCAGTACTTC
CATSSRDNYEQYF
>TRBJ2-1|.|13|many|TRBV11-3
TGTGCCAGCAGCCCCCCACCGGACAATGAGCAGTTCTTC
CASSPPPDNEQFF
>TRBJ2-4|TRBD2|14|.|TRBV12-5
TGTGCTAGTGGTCTCATAGCGGGGGGAAACATTCAGTACTTC
CASGLIAGGNIQYF
>TRBJ1-4|.|15|.|TRBV4-3
TGCGCCAGCAGCCAAGAGGGACAAAGGAATGAAAAACTGTTTTTT
CASSQEGQRNEKLFF
>TRBJ2-5|.|12|.|TRBV27
TGTGCCAGCAGTCAACAGGGCAAGACCCAGTACTTC
CASSQQGKTQYF
>TRBJ2-1|TRBD2|16|.|TRBV29-1
TGCAGCGTTGGGGGACTAGCGGGAGCTTTATACAATGAGCAGTTCTTC
CSVGGLAGALYNEQFF
>TRBJ2-7|TRBD2|14|many|TRBV12-3/TRBV12-4
TGTGCCAGCAGCCGATCCCGGGACTACGGGGAGCAGTACTTC
CASSRSRDYGEQYF
>TRBJ2-1|TRBD2|15|.|TRBV6-1
TGTGCCAGCAGTGAAATCAGCGGGGGCTACAATGAGCAGTTCTTC
CASSEISGGYNEQFF
>TRBJ1-3|TRBD1|16|few|TRBV27
TGTGCCAGCAGTTTAACCGGGACAGGGACAGGAAACACCATATATTTT
CASSLTGTGTGNTIYF
>TRBJ2-7|.|14|.|TRBV28
TGTGCCAGCAGTCCACCTCCAATGGTCTACGAGCAGTACTTC
CASSPPPMVYEQYF
>TRBJ1-2|.|11|.|TRBV6-5
TGTGCCAGCAGTTGGGGCTATGGCTACACCTTC
CASSWGYGYTF
>TRBJ2-2|TRBD1|12|.|TRBV29-1
TGCAGCGTAGTGACAGGGGCCGGGGAGCTGTTTTTT
CSVVTGAGELFF
>TRBJ2-1|.|17|.|TRBV4-3
TGCGCCAGCAGCCAAGAGTTTACTACAACGTCCTACAATGAGCAGTTCTTC
CASSQEFTTTSYNEQFF
>TRBJ2-7|.|13|.|TRBV28
TGTGCCAGCAGTTTGCTAGCGAGGAGCGAGCAGTACTTC
CASSLLARSEQYF
>TRBJ2-1|TRBD1|15|few|TRBV5-1
TGCGCCAGCAGTTTGGACAGGGGGAATTCGAATGAGCAGTTCTTC
CASSLDRGNSNEQFF
>TRBJ2-7|.|11|few|TRBV29-1
TGCAGCGTCGGACACTATGACGAGCAGTACTTC
CSVGHYDEQYF
>TRBJ1-2|TRBD1|15|few|TRBV7-8
TGTGCCAGCAGCTCCACTCCGGGACAGGCCTATGGCTACACCTTC
CASSSTPGQAYGYTF
>TRBJ1-4|.|15|few|TRBV6-2/TRBV6-3
TGTGCCAGCAGTTTCCACAGGACGACGAGAGAAAAACTGTTTTTT
CASSFHRTTREKLFF
>TRBJ1-5|TRBD1|16|few|TRBV28
TGTGCCAGCAGTCCCTGGACAGGGAAAGGCAATCAGCCCCAGCATTTT
CASSPWTGKGNQPQHF
>TRBJ2-1|TRBD1|13|.|TRBV20-1
TGCAGTGCTCCTGGACAGGGAATCAATGAGCAGTTCTTC
CSAPGQGINEQFF
>TRBJ2-1|TRBD2|17|.|TRBV3-1
TGTGCCAGCAGCCTTAACTTTTTAGCGGGAGCGGCGAATGAGCAGTTCTTC
CASSLNFLAGAANEQFF